These 3 T cell receptor beta chains were all obtained from the same sample, sequenced in a study of cytomegalovirus exposure and HLA in healthy donors. PCR amplification relied on 60 Vbeta primers (plus 13 Jbeta primers). The method was immunoSEQ multiplex PCR; TCRdb's version includes in-frame clones alone and lacks a portion of them. Here the sample spans around 130,000 clones, 70% to 90% being singletons. Source material: PBMCs. The origin of the receptors is a man between 35 and 55 years old in good health and CMV-seronegative.

The J gene is TRBJ1-1, the V gene TRBV19, with unresolved D. The V gene lost 2 bases and the J gene lost 5 bases, with 6 bases spanning the gap. There are 12 residues in the CDR3. Germline CDR1 is LNHDA and CDR2 is SQIVND (reference sequence). The CDR3 here is CASSIPGTEAFF. The CDR3 region has the DNA TGTGCCAGTAGTATACCGGGGACTGAAGCTTTCTTT.

This clone was seen a handful of times. The rearrangement uses TRBV7-2 and TRBJ2-7; the D gene is possibly TRBD2 (5 bases). The CDR3 consists of 15 residues. Trimming stripped 5 bases from V and 3 bases from J, with 17 bases between. Germline CDR1 SGHTA, CDR2 FQGNSA. The CDR3 region is CASSPGGRSVYEQYF. The CDR3 DNA is TGTGCCAGCAGCCCCGGCGGGCGTTCCGTCTACGAGCAGTACTTC.

V is TRBV5-1 and J is TRBJ2-6; D is possibly TRBD2 (6 bases). CDR3 length: 13 amino acids. V was clipped by 10 bases and J by 8 bases, with 16 bases between them. CDR1 and CDR2 from the germline V gene are SGHRS and YFSETQ. CDR3 DNA: TGCGCCGGGAGGCCGGCAGGGACCAACGTCCTGACTTTC. Translation: CAGRPAGTNVLTF.